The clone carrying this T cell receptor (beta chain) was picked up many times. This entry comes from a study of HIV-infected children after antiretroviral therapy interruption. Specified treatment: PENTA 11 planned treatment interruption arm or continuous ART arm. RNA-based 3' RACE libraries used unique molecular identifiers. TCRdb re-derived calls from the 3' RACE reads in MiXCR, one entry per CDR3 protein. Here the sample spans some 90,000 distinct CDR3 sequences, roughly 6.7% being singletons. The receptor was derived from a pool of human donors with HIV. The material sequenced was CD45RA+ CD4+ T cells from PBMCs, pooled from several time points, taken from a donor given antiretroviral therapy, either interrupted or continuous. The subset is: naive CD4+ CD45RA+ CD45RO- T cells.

Here the CDR3 reads CSARDVGSSPLHF. The CDR3 nucleotides read TGCAGTGCTAGAGATGTGGGGAGCTCACCCCTCCACTTT. The chain employs TRBV20-1 and TRBJ1-6; D gene uncertain. V shed 0 bases and J shed 10 bases, with 10 bases lying between them. The CDR3 loop spans 13 amino acids. Germline V gene lookup returns CDR1 DFQATT and CDR2 SNEGSKA (reference sequence).